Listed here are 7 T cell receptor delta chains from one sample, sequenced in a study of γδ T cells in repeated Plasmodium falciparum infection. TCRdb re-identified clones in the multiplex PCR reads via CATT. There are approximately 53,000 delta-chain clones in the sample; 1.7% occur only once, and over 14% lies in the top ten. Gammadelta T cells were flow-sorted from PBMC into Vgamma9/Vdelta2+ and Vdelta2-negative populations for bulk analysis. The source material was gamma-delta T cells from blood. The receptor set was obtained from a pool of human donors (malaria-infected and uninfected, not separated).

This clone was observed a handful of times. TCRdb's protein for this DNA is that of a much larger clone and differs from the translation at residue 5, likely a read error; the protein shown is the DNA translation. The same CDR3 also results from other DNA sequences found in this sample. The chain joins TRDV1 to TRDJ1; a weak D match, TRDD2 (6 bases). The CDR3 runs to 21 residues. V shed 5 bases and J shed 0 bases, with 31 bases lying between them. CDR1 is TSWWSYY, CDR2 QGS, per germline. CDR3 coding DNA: TGTGCTCTTGGGATTCAAGGGTGGCTCCTACTTCGTACTTCGTACACCGATAAACTCATCTTT. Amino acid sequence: CALGIQGWLLLRTSYTDKLIF.

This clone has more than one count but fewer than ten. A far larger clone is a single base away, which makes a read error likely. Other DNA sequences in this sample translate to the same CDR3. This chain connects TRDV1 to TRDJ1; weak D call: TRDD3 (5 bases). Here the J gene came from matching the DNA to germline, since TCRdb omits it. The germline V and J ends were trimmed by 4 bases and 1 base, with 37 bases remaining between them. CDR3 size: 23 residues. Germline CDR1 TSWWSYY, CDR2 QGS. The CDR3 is CALGVRRGAAQEAYTVLTDKLIF. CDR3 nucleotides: TGTGCTCTTGGGGTCCGTAGGGGGGCGGCCCAAGAGGCGTATACCGTCCTCACCGATAAACTCATCTTT.

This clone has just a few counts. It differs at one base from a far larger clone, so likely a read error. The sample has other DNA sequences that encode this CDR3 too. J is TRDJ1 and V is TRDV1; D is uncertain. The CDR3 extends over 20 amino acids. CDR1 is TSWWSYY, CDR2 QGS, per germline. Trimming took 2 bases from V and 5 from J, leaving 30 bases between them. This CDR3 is CALGEGYHPPGLFHGDKLIF. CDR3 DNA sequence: TGTGCTCTTGGGGAAGGGTACCACCCCCCCGGGCTATTTCATGGTGATAAACTCATCTTT.

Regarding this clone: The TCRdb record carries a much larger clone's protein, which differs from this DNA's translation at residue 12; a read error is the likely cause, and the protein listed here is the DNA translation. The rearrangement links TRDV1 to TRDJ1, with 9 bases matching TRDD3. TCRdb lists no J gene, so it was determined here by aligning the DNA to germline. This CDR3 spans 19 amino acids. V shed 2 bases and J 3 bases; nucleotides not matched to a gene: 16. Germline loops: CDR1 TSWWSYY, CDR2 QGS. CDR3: CALGEKGWRWGMGADKLIF. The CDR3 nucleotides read TGTGCTCTTGGGGAAAAGGGATGGCGCTGGGGGATGGGAGCCGATAAACTCATCTTT.

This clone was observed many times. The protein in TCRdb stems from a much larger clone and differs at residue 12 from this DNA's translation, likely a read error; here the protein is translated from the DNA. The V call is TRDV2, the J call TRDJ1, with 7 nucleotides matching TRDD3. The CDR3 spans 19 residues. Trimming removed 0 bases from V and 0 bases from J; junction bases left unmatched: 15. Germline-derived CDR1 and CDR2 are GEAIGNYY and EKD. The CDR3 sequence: CACDTVETGGDPYTDKLIF. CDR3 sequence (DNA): TGTGCCTGTGACACCGTCGAAACAGGGGGGGATCCGTACACCGATAAACTCATCTTT.

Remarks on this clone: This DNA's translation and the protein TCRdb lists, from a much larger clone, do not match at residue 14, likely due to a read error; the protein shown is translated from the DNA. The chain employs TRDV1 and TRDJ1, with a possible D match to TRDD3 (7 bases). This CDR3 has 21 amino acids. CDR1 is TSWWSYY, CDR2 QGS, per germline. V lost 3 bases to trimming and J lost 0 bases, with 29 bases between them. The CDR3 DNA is TGTGCTCTTGGGGAGCTTTGCTCCTACAATCTCTGGGGGCTCTACACCGATAAACTCATCTTT. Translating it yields CALGELCSYNLWGLYTDKLIF.

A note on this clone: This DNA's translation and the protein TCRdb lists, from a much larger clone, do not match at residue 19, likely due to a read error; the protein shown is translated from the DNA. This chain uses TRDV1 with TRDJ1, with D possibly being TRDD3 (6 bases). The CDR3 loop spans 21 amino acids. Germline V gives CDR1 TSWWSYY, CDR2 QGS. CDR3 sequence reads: CALGEKFRFRSYWAYTDKPIF. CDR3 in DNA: TGTGCTCTTGGGGAAAAGTTCCGATTCCGAAGTTACTGGGCGTACACCGATAAACCCATCTTT.